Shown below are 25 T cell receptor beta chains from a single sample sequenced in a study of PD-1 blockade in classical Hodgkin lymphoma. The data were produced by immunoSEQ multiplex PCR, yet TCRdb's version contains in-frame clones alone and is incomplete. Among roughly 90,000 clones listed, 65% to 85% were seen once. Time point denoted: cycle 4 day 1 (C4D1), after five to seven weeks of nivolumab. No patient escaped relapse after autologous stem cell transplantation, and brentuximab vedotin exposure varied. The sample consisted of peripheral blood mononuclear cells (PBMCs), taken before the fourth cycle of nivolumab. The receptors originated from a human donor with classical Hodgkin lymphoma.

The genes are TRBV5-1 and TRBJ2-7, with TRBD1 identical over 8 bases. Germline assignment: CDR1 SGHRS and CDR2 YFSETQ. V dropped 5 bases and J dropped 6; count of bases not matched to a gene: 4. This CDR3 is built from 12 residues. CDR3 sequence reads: CASRSTGGEQYF. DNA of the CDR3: TGCGCCAGCAGAAGCACAGGGGGCGAGCAGTACTTC.

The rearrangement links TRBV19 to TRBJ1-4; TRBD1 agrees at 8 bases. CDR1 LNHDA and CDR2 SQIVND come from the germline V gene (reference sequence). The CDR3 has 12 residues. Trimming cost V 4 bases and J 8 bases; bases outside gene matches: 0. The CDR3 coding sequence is TGTGCCAGTAGTAACAGGGGGGAAAAACTGTTTTTT. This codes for CASSNRGEKLFF.

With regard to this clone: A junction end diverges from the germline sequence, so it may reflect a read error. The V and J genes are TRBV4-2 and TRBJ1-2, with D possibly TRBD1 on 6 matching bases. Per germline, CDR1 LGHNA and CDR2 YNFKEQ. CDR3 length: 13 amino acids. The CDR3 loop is CASTQDRPTGYTF. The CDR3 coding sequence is TGTGCCAGCACCCAAGACAGGCCCACTGGCTACACCTTC.

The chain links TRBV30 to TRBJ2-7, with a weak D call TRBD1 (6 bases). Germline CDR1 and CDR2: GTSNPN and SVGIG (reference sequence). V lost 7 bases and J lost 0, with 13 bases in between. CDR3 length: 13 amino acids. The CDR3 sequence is CALAKGGSYEQYF. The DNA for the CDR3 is TGTGCCTTAGCTAAAGGGGGCTCCTACGAGCAGTACTTC.

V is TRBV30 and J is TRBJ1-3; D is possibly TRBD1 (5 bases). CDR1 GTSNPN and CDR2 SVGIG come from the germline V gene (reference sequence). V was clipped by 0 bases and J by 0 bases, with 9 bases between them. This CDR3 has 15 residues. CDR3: CAWSVWDGSGNTIYF. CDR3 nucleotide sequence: TGTGCCTGGAGTGTATGGGACGGCTCTGGAAACACCATATATTTT.

CDR3 nucleotide sequence: TGTGCCAGCAGTGAAGGCCGCGTTACTGAAGCTTTCTTT. Protein sequence: CASSEGRVTEAFF. This rearrangement joins TRBV6-1 to TRBJ1-1; D not certain. Germline loops: CDR1 MNHNS, CDR2 SASEGT. V was trimmed by 1 base and J by 5 bases, leaving 8 bases between them. This CDR3 is built from 13 residues.

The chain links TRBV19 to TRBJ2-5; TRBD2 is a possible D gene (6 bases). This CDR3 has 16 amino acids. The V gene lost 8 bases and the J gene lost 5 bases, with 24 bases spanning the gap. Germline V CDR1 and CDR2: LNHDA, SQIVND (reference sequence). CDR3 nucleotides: TGTGCCAGTGCCGCCCGGGCGGGGTCCAAGGGGGAGACCCAGTACTTC. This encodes CASAARAGSKGETQYF.

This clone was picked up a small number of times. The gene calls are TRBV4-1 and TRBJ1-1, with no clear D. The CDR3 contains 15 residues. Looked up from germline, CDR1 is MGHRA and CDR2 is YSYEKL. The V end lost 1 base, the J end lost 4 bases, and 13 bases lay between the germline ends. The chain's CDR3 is CASSQGGDMSTEAFF. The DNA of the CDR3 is TGCGCCAGCAGCCAAGGTGGGGATATGAGCACTGAAGCTTTCTTT.

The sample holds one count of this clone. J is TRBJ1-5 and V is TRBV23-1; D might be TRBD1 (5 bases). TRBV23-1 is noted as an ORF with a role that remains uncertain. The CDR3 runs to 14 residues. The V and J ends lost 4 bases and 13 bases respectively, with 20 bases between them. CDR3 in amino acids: CASSPPRGGAGQHF. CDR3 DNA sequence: TGCGCCAGCAGTCCCCCCCGGGGCGGGGCCGGGCAGCATTTT.

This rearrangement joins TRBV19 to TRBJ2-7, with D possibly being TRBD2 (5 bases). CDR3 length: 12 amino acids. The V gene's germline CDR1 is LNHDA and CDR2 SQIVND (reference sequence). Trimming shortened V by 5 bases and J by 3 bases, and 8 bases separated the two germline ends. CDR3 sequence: CASSDRGYEQYF. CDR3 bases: TGTGCCAGTAGTGACCGGGGCTACGAGCAGTACTTC.

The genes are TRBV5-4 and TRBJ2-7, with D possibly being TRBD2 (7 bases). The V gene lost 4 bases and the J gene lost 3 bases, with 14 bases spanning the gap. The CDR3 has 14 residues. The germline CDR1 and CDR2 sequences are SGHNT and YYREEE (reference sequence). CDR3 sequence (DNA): TGTGCCAGCAGCACGAGGGGGGGAATCTACGAGCAGTACTTC. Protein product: CASSTRGGIYEQYF.

CDR3 sequence: CASSLAAGGADTQYF. The CDR3 DNA reads as TGTGCCAGCAGCTTAGCAGCGGGAGGCGCAGATACGCAGTATTTT. The V call is TRBV5-4, the J call TRBJ2-3; 9 bases are shared with TRBD2. This CDR3 contains 15 residues. Germline trimming cut 2 bases from V and 4 bases from J; bases unmatched to any gene: 5. Per germline, CDR1 SGHNT and CDR2 YYREEE (reference sequence). The full variable domain, completed using reference TRBV5-4 and TRBJ2-3, is ETGVTQSPTHLIKTRGQQVTLRCSSQSGHNTVSWYQQALGQGPQFIFQYYREEENGRGNFPPRFSGLQFPNYSSELNVNALELDDSALYLCASSLAAGGADTQYFGPGTRLTVL.

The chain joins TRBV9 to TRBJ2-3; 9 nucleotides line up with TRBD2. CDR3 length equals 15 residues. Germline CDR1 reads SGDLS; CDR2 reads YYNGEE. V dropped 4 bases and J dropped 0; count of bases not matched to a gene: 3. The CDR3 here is CASSFSGSSTDTQYF. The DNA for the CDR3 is TGTGCCAGCAGCTTTAGCGGGAGTAGCACAGATACGCAGTATTTT.

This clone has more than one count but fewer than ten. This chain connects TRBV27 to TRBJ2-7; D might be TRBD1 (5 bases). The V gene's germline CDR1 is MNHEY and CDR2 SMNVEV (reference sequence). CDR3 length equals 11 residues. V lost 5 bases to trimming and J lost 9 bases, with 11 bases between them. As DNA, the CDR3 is TGTGCCAGCAGTGGGGCTACGGGGCAGTACTTC. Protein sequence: CASSGATGQYF.

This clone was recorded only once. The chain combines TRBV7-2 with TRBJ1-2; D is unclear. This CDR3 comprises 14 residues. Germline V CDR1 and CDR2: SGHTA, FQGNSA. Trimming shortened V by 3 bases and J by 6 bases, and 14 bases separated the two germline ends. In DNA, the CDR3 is TGTGCCAGCAGCTTTCCCGGACGTGGAAATGGCTACACCTTC. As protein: CASSFPGRGNGYTF.

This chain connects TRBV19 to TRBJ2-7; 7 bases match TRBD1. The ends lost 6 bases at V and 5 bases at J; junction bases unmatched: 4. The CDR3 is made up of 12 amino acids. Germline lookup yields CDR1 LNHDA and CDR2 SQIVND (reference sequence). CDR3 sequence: CASSPTGDEQYF. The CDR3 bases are TGTGCCAGTAGCCCCACAGGGGACGAGCAGTACTTC. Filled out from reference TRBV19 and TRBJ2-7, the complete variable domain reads DGGITQSPKYLFRKEGQNVTLSCEQNLNHDAMYWYRQDPGQGLRLIYYSQIVNDFQKGDIAEGYSVSREKKESFPLTVTSAQKNPTAFYLCASSPTGDEQYFGPGTRLTVT.

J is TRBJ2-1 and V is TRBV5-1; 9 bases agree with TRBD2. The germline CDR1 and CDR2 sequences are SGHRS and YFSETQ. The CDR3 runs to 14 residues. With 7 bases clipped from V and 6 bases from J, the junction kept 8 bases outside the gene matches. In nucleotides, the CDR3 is TGCGCCAGCGGGCCAGGACTAGCGACCAATGAGCAGTTCTTC. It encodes CASGPGLATNEQFF.

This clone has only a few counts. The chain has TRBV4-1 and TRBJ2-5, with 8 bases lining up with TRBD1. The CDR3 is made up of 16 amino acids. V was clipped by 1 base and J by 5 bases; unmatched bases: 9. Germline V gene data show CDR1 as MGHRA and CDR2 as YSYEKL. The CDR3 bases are TGCGCCAGCAGCCAAGCTGACACGGGACAGGCGGAGACCCAGTACTTC. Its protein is CASSQADTGQAETQYF.

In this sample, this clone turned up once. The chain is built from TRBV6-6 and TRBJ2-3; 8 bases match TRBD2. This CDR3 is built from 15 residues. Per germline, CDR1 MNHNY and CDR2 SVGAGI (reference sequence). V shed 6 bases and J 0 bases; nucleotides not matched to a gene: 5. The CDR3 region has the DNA TGTGCCAGCAGGTTAGCGGGGACTAGCACAGATACGCAGTATTTT. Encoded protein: CASRLAGTSTDTQYF.

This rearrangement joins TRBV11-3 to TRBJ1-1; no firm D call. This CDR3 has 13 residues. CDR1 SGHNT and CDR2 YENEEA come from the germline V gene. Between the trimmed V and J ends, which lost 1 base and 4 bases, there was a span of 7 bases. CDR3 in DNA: TGTGCCAGCAGCTTAGGACCGACCACTGAAGCTTTCTTT. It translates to CASSLGPTTEAFF.

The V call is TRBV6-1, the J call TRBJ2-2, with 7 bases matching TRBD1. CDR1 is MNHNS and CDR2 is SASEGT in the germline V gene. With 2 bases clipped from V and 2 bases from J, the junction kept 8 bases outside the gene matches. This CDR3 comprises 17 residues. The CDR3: CASSETPGTVNTGELFF. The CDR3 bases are TGTGCCAGCAGTGAAACCCCAGGGACAGTCAACACCGGGGAGCTGTTTTTT.

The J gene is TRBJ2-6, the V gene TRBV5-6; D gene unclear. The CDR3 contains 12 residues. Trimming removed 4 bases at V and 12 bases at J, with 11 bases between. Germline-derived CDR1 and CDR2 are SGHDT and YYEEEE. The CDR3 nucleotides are TGTGCCAGCAGCCCCTGGTCCGGCGTCCTGACTTTC. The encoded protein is CASSPWSGVLTF.

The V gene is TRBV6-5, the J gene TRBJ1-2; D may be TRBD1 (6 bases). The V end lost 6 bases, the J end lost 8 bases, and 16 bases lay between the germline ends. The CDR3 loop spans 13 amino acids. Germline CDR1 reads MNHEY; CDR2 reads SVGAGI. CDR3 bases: TGTGCCAGCAGGCCCGGGACATACAGGGGCTACACCTTC. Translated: CASRPGTYRGYTF.

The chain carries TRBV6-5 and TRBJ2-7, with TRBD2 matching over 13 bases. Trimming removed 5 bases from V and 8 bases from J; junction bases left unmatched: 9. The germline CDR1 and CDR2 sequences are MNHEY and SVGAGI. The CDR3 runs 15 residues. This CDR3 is CASSGRGLAGNKQYF. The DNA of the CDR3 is TGTGCCAGCAGTGGAAGGGGACTAGCGGGAAATAAGCAGTACTTC.

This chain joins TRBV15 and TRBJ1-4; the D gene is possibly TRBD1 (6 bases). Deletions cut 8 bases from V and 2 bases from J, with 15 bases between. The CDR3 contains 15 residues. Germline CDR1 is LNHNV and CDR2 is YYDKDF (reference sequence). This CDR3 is CATRPGGLTNEKLFF. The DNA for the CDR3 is TGTGCCACCCGGCCCGGGGGCCTCACTAATGAAAAACTGTTTTTT.